This T cell receptor (beta chain) was found in a study of long-term antiretroviral therapy in people with HIV. Trimming took 0 bases from V and 3 from J; bases not matched to a gene: 4. From germline, CDR1 is SGDLS and CDR2 YYNGEE. This CDR3 is built from 16 residues. Researchers report immunoSEQ v3.0 was run at survey level. Assay used: immunoSEQ multiplex PCR; TCRdb lists only in-frame clones, some missing. Among tens of thousands of clones listed, approximately 86% were seen once. The receptor comes from a woman aged 45 to 65 with HIV. Sequencing was performed on unsorted PBMCs, taken 0.1 years before starting antiretroviral therapy. The J gene is TRBJ2-1, the V gene TRBV9; 9 positions agree with TRBD2. The CDR3 loop is CASSVAGLASYNEQFF. CDR3 in DNA: TGTGCCAGCAGCGTAGCCGGACTAGCGAGCTACAATGAGCAGTTCTTC.